The 13 T cell receptor beta chains below all came from one sample that was sequenced in a study of esophageal squamous cell carcinoma under preoperative chemotherapy. TCRdb reprocessed the PCR reads via MiXCR and lists one record per CDR3 protein. The table records around 34,000 distinct CDR3 sequences, approximately 55% of them present only once. Time point given: after preoperative PTX-NDP chemotherapy. The biological material was taken from a patient given preoperative chemotherapy. The receptors were sampled from a human donor with esophageal squamous cell carcinoma. The donor label of this sample is uncertain.

This clonotype was observed a handful of times. V gene TRBV12-3 or TRBV12-4 combines with J gene TRBJ2-5; D uncertain. This CDR3 has 13 residues. Trimming pared 1 base from V and 11 bases from J, leaving 14 bases between. This chain's CDR3 is CASSLETAFEQYF. CDR3 nucleotide sequence: TGTGCCAGCAGTTTAGAAACAGCCTTTGAGCAGTACTTC.

In the case of this clonotype: The junction departs from the called germline gene at one end, perhaps through a read error. The CDR3 is CAGGLGGGGTDTQYF. CDR3 bases: TGTGCCGGGGGCTTAGGGGGGGGCGGCACAGATACGCAGTATTTC. This chain joins TRBV7-8 and TRBJ2-3, with D possibly TRBD2 on 7 matching bases. Germline loops: CDR1 SGHVS, CDR2 FQNEAQ. The CDR3 consists of 15 residues.

Remarks on this clonotype: An end of the junction differs from the germline gene, which may be a read error. V gene TRBV7-3 combines with J gene TRBJ2-2; TRBD1 aligns across 7 bases. The CDR3 is made up of 14 amino acids. Germline lookup yields CDR1 SGHTA and CDR2 FQGTGA. The CDR3 sequence: CASSQAGRTGALYF. The CDR3 nucleotides read TGTGCCAGCAGCCAGGCGGGTAGAACAGGGGCGCTGTATTTT. Supplemented by reference TRBV7-3 and TRBJ2-2, the full variable domain reads GAGVSQTPSNKVTEKGKYVELRCDPISGHTALYWYRQSLGQGPEFLIYFQGTGAADDSGLPNDRFFAVRPEGSVSTLKIQRTERGDSAVYLCASSQAGRTGALYFGEGSRLTVL.

The rearrangement joins TRBV28 to TRBJ2-4; D possibly corresponds to TRBD2 (5 bases). Deletions cut 6 bases from V and 10 bases from J, with 10 bases between. Germline V gene data show CDR1 as MDHEN and CDR2 as SYDVKM. The CDR3 is 11 amino acids. CDR3 nucleotides: TGTGCCAGCAGACTAGATTCGATTCAGTACTTC. Protein sequence: CASRLDSIQYF.

This clonotype has just a few counts. The CDR3 DNA reads as TGTGCCAGCAGCTTTAAAGGGGGCACTGAAGCTTTCTTT. Translated: CASSFKGGTEAFF. J is TRBJ1-1 and V is TRBV7-2; D might be TRBD1 (6 bases). CDR3 length: 13 amino acids. Trimming removed 3 bases from V and 4 bases from J, with 9 bases in between. From germline, CDR1 is SGHTA and CDR2 FQGNSA.

The chain uses TRBV7-8 and TRBJ2-2; D possibly matches TRBD1 or TRBD2 (5 bases each). CDR1 and CDR2 from the germline V gene are SGHVS and FQNEAQ. The CDR3 is made up of 14 amino acids. Trimming stripped 5 bases from V and 8 bases from J, with 15 bases between. The CDR3 region has the DNA TGTGCCAGCAGCCCTTCGGGACCAACGGGGGAGCTGTTTTTT. Translation: CASSPSGPTGELFF.

Sample share makes this clonotype medium-sized. The chain couples TRBV11-3 to TRBJ2-1, with 8 positions matching TRBD1. The CDR3 covers 16 residues. The germline V gene has CDR1 SGHNT and CDR2 YENEEA. The V and J ends lost 5 bases and 3 bases, in that order; junction bases with no gene match: 9. As DNA, the CDR3 is TGTGCCAGCAGCAGACGCGGACAGGGCTACTACAATGAGCAGTTCTTC. Translated: CASSRRGQGYYNEQFF.

Concerning this clonotype itself: An end of the junction differs from the germline gene, which may be a read error. This chain joins TRBV12-3 or TRBV12-4 and TRBJ2-5, with 9 bases aligning to TRBD2. This CDR3 region has 16 residues. The CDR3 nucleotides are TGTGCCAGCAGGGCTACTGGCGGGGGGGCCCCAGATACCCAGTATTTC. As protein: CASRATGGGAPDTQYF.

This clonotype is deemed medium-sized. The chain uses TRBV7-2 and TRBJ2-3, with TRBD2 identical over 7 bases. After removal of 0 bases from V and 5 bases from J, the junction contained 2 bases not matched to a gene. Germline CDR1 is SGHTA and CDR2 is FQGNSA. The CDR3 has 14 amino acids. The CDR3 region is CASSLATSVDTQYF. The CDR3 nucleotides are TGTGCCAGCAGCTTAGCCACTAGCGTAGATACGCAGTATTTT.

For this clonotype: The junction departs from germline at one end; a sequencing error may be responsible. This chain uses TRBV5-8 with TRBJ2-3; TRBD1 might be the D (7 bases). CDR1 SGHTS and CDR2 YDEGEE come from the germline V gene. The CDR3 has 14 residues. The CDR3 nucleotides are TGTGCGGGCATCGGAGGGGGCGCCACAGATACCCAGTATTTT. Protein sequence: CAGIGGGATDTQYF.

About this clonotype: A read error may produce the germline difference seen at one junction end. The chain has TRBV6-1 and TRBJ2-1; D gene uncertain. The length of the CDR3 is 14 residues. The germline CDR1 and CDR2 sequences are MNHNS and SASEGT. The CDR3 DNA is TGTGCGGGCAGCAAGGCTGGGTTCGGAAATAAGCAGTTCTTT. Translated, it gives CAGSKAGFGNKQFF.

On this clonotype itself: One junction end does not reproduce the germline sequence, and a read error may be involved. The chain carries TRBV7-2 and TRBJ2-5; 8 bases agree with TRBD2. Germline CDR1 and CDR2: SGHTA and FQGNSA. The CDR3 is made up of 16 amino acids. CDR3 nucleotides: TGTGCCAGCAGCTCTGGGCGGGGGGCCCCTCGAGCGACCCGGTTCTTC. It encodes CASSSGRGAPRATRFF.

As for this clonotype: Germline and junction disagree at one end, which may indicate a read error. J is TRBJ2-4 and V is TRBV7-6; TRBD2 matches 8 bases. CDR3 length: 16 amino acids. Germline CDR1 is SGHVS and CDR2 is FNYEAQ. This CDR3 reads CASSVAGRRAENTQYF. The CDR3 coding sequence is TGTGCCAGCAGCGTAGCGGGGAGGAGAGCCGAAAACACTCAGTATTTC.